This T cell receptor (beta chain) was found in a study of T-cell reconstitution after alpha-beta-depleted transplantation in children. The CDR3 runs to 16 residues. Germline V gene lookup returns CDR1 MNHEY and CDR2 SVGAGI. Details on this clonotype: Sequence at one end of the junction differs from germline and may be a read error.

For TCRbeta, the library was prepared with unique molecular identifiers. TCRdb used MiXCR to reprocess the PCR reads, holding one entry per CDR3 protein. Seen here are 200,000 to 250,000 distinct CDR3 sequences, roughly 9% observed once, and the top ten hold about 6%. This sequence was found in a human donor who donated a stem cell graft to a child with acute lymphoblastic leukemia. The chain couples TRBV6-5 to TRBJ1-5, with 11 bases that match TRBD1. The material sequenced was PBMCs from the stem cell graft donor, taken from the stem cell graft. CDR3 bases: TGTGACAGCACTTTACCGGACAGGGGGCATGGTCAGCCCCAGCATTTT. As protein: CDSTLPDRGHGQPQHF.